This passage covers 8 T cell receptor beta chains from one sample sequenced in a study of T-cell reconstitution after alpha-beta-depleted transplantation in children. Molecular barcoding with unique molecular identifiers was used for the TCRbeta library. TCRdb redid the calling of the PCR reads with MiXCR, one entry per CDR3 protein. The repertoire holds about 350,000 distinct CDR3 sequences, with roughly 13% as singletons. Specimen: PBMCs, collected from the stem cell graft. Source of these receptors: a human donor who donated a stem cell graft to a child with Fanconi anemia.

This clonotype came up many times. This chain joins TRBV27 and TRBJ2-6; no definite D call. There are 15 residues in the CDR3. Germline lookup yields CDR1 MNHEY and CDR2 SMNVEV (reference sequence). Trimming cost V 2 bases and J 2 bases, with 7 bases left between them. The CDR3 spells CASSLQDPGANVLTF. The CDR3 coding sequence is TGTGCCAGCAGTTTACAAGACCCTGGGGCCAACGTCCTGACTTTC.

The chain has TRBV5-1 and TRBJ2-7; D is possibly TRBD2 (6 bases). This CDR3 is 13 amino acids long. The V end lost 5 bases, the J end lost 5 bases, and 14 bases lay between the germline ends. From germline, CDR1 is SGHRS and CDR2 YFSETQ. CDR3 protein: CASRGAGRNEQYF. DNA for the CDR3: TGCGCCAGCAGAGGGGCAGGGAGGAACGAGCAGTACTTC.

This clonotype has only a few counts. The chain employs TRBV5-6 and TRBJ2-7; the match to TRBD1 covers 12 bases. The CDR3 length is 14 residues. Germline V gives CDR1 SGHDT, CDR2 YYEEEE. Germline trimming cut 2 bases from V and 5 bases from J; bases unmatched to any gene: 2. CDR3 in amino acids: CASSFGTGGHEQYV. In DNA, the CDR3 is TGTGCCAGCAGCTTTGGGACAGGGGGCCACGAGCAGTACGTC.

This clonotype has only a few counts. The chain combines TRBV7-9 with TRBJ1-2; D gene unclear. CDR1 is SEHNR, CDR2 FQNEAQ, per germline (reference sequence). CDR3 size: 14 residues. The germline V and J ends were trimmed by 5 bases and 2 bases, with 12 bases remaining between them. CDR3 loop: CASSPPQANYGYTF. In DNA form, the CDR3 reads TGTGCCAGCAGCCCACCCCAGGCGAACTATGGCTACACCTTC. The variable domain in full, with the rest retrieved from reference TRBV7-9 and TRBJ1-2, is DTGVSQNPRHKITKRGQNVTFRCDPISEHNRLYWYRQTLGQGPEFLTYFQNEAQLEKSRLLSDRFSAERPKGSFSTLEIQRTEQGDSAMYLCASSPPQANYGYTFGSGTRLTVV.

This clonotype was recorded a few times. J is TRBJ1-2 and V is TRBV12-3 or TRBV12-4; D uncertain. Trimming removed 6 bases from V and 8 bases from J, with 19 bases in between. The CDR3 is 14 residues long. The CDR3 DNA reads as TGTGCCAGCAGCTACTCTCGAGGCTATGGAGGCTACACCTTC. It yields the protein CASSYSRGYGGYTF.

This clonotype was counted many times. The V gene is TRBV28, the J gene TRBJ1-2; D not resolved. Trimming took 3 bases from V and 5 from J, leaving 7 bases between them. Germline assignment: CDR1 MDHEN and CDR2 SYDVKM. CDR3 size: 12 residues. The CDR3 DNA reads as TGTGCCAGCAGTTTGCTGGATTATGGCTACACCTTC. Protein sequence: CASSLLDYGYTF.

The chain employs TRBV29-1 and TRBJ1-1, with a tentative D call TRBD1 (6 bases). The CDR3 has 13 amino acids. Germline CDR1 SQVTM, CDR2 ANQGSEA. Trimming left V 6 bases short and J 3 bases short, with 14 bases between. CDR3 residues: CSVIGGLDTEAFF. CDR3 bases: TGCAGCGTGATTGGGGGCCTAGACACTGAAGCTTTCTTT. Using reference TRBV29-1 and TRBJ1-1 for the parts outside the CDR3, the full variable domain is SAVISQKPSRDICQRGTSLTIQCQVDSQVTMMFWYRQQPGQSLTLIATANQGSEATYESGFVIDKFPISRPNLTFSTLTVSNMSPEDSSIYLCSVIGGLDTEAFFGQGTRLTVV.

This clonotype was observed a few times. The chain combines TRBV20-1 with TRBJ2-7; perhaps TRBD1 as D (5 bases). The germline V gene has CDR1 DFQATT and CDR2 SNEGSKA (reference sequence). This CDR3 is 16 amino acids long. V was trimmed by 0 bases and J by 3 bases, leaving 18 bases between them. The CDR3 region is CSARDIQGSPGYEQYF. The CDR3 nucleotides are TGCAGTGCTAGAGATATCCAGGGATCCCCCGGCTACGAGCAGTACTTC.